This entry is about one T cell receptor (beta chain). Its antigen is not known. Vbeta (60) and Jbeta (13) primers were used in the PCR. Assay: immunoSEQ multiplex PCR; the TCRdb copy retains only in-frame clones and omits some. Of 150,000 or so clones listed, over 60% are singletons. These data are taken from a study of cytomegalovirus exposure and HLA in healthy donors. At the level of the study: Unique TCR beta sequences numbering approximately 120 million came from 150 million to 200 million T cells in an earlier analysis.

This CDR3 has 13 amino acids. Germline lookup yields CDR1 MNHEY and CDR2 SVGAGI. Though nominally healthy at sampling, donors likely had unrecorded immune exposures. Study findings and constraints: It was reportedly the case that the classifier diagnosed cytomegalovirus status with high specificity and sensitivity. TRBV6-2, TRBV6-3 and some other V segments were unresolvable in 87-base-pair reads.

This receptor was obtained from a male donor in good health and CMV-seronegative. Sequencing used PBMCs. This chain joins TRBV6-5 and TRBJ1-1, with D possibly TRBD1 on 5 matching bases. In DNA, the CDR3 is TGTGTCGTCGGGGGGAGGATGAACACTGAAGCTTTCTTT. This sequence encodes CVVGGRMNTEAFF.